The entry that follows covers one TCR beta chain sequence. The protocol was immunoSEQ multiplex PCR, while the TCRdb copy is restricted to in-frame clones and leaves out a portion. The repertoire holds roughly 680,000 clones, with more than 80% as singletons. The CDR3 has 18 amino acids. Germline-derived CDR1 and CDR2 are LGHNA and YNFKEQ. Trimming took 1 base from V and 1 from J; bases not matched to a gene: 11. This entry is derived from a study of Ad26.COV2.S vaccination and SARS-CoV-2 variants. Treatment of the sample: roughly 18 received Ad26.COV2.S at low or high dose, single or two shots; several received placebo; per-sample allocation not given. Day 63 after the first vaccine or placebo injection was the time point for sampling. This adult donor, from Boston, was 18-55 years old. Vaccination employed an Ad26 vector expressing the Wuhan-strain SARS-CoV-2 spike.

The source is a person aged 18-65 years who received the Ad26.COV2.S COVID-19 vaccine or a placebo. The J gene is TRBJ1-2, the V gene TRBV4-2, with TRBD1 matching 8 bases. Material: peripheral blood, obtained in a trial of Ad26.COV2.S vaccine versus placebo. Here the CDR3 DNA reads TGTGCCAGCAGCCAAGTCTTTCGACAGGGGATTTATAACTATGGCTACACCTTC. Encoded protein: CASSQVFRQGIYNYGYTF.